This T cell receptor beta chain came from a study of CD8+CD57+ T cells in acquired aplastic anemia (dated by TCRdb to between 2017 and 2018). The study in broad terms: A mean of approximately 3 ug of DNA, ranging from about 0.19 to 30 ug, was extracted from sorted CD4+ and CD8+ cells. CD8+CD57+ expansion was defined as a frequency above the mean frequency observed in healthy subjects. The study at large found these results: Patients and healthy controls showed no significant difference in CD8+ Simpson's diversity (P=0.060). Around 27 CD8+ CDR3 sequences were found to be shared between patients and controls, but these sequences appeared to be highly expressed in patients and within the immunodominant clones of the patients.

In regard to this clonotype: No cognate antigen has been identified for it. A much more abundant neighbour one base away suggests this may be a read error.

Genomic DNA served as template for TCR beta VDJ combination and CDR3 sequence profiling. An Illumina HiSeq 2000 was used for TCR repertoire sequencing. The source study handled its data this way. Repertoires were assessed using TRBV/TRBJ rearrangement plots, CDR3 size and DJ length profiles, and Simpson's diversity index. The immunodominant clone was defined as the most abundant DNA sequence in deep sequencing data. CDR3 amino acid sequences were checked for sharing across subjects and were also compared against the VDJdb database and published repertoires. Starting from the raw public reads, TCRdb applied fastp trimming at Q25, assembled clones with MiXCR and retained in-frame beta chains. CDR3 protein duplicates are merged, each entry listing the most common genes and DNA. For this entry, the V and J calls and clone size follow TCRdb and not the study's own pipeline. The sample table records over 150,000 distinct CDR3 sequences; around 50% of these occur just once. Jointly, the top ten make up 10% to 15% of the sample.

Flow cytometry had shown CD8+CD57+ cell expansion in the patients selected for sequencing. Severe acquired aplastic anemia was diagnosed in all patients according to International Study of Aplastic Anemia and Agranulocytosis and Camitta criteria. No therapy had been received by the patients at the time of blood sampling. In this study, sorted CD4+ and CD8+ T cells from the blood of healthy subjects and of severe aplastic anemia patients had their TCR repertoires deep-sequenced. Patients were enrolled in the USA under clinicaltrials.gov protocols 00001620, 01623167, 00001397, 00071045, 00081523 and 00961064. Ficoll-Paque density gradient centrifugation was used to isolate peripheral blood mononuclear cells. Before DNA extraction, CD4+ and CD8+ T cells were sorted by FACS or by magnetic beads. The CDR3 sequence holds 15 residues, the cysteine and phenylalanine included. CDR3 DNA is the only sequence kept; it has 45 bases, read in frame from the first base. The germline V gene provides CDR1 SGHDN and CDR2 FVKESK. Trimmed from V: 4 bases; trimmed from J: 4 bases; junction bases lacking a gene match: 5.

This sequence uses TRBV14 and TRBJ2-2, and 8 junction bases match TRBD1. The receptor was derived from a human donor with aplastic anemia. Sequenced sample: sorted CD4+, CD8+, or CD8+CD57+ T cells (not recorded which) from PBMCs. The CDR3 reads CASSLDRVPTGELFF. The sequenced DNA: TGTGCCAGCAGCCTGGACAGGGTGCCCACCGGGGAGCTGTTTTTT.